The 21 T cell receptor beta chains given below trace back to one sample, sequenced in a study of vaccination effects on CD4 cells after COVID-19. Their antigens remain unidentified. Profiled with immunoSEQ multiplex PCR; TCRdb holds only in-frame clones, not every one. The table has 50,000 to 75,000 clones, around 81% seen once; the top ten hold more than 2%. Sequencing followed a ViraFEST assay step that expanded antigen-specific CD4+ T cells with viral peptide pools. Researchers isolated CD4+ T cells once 9 to 11 days of culture had elapsed. The sample consisted of CD4+ T cells from PBMCs cultured with HCoV-229E spike peptides, taken before COVID-19 vaccination. These receptor sequences come from a human donor who received a COVID-19 vaccine.

This chain uses TRBV5-4 with TRBJ2-5, with no clear D. V was trimmed by 3 bases and J by 4 bases, leaving 10 bases between them. This CDR3 is 13 amino acids long. Germline V gene sequence: CDR1 SGHNT, CDR2 YYREEE (reference sequence). The CDR3 region is CASSSQGIETQYF. The CDR3 coding sequence is TGTGCCAGCAGCTCACAAGGCATAGAGACCCAGTACTTC.

V usage is TRBV7-9 and J usage is TRBJ2-7; 15 bases fit TRBD2. Germline-derived CDR1 and CDR2 are SEHNR and FQNEAQ (reference sequence). The CDR3 extends over 16 amino acids. CDR3 coding DNA: TGTGCCAGCAGCACGCGCGAAGCCGGGACTAGCGGGGGGATACACGTC. The encoded protein is CASSTREAGTSGGIHV.

V is TRBV18 and J is TRBJ1-5, with D hard to call. This CDR3 region has 16 residues. V gave up 4 bases and J gave up 2 bases, with 15 bases separating them. Per the germline V gene, CDR1 is KGHSH and CDR2 is LQKENI. The CDR3 sequence is CASSLVGEVGNQPQHF. The DNA for the CDR3 is TGTGCCAGCTCACTAGTTGGGGAGGTGGGCAATCAGCCCCAGCATTTT.

The V gene is TRBV6-5, the J gene TRBJ2-1; 12 bases line up with TRBD2. The CDR3 is 16 residues long. Germline V lookup: CDR1 MNHEY, CDR2 SVGAGI. Germline trimming cut 0 bases from V and 6 bases from J; bases unmatched to any gene: 3. Here the CDR3 DNA reads TGTGCCAGCAGTTACTCGTGGACTAGCGGGGCCAATGAGCAGTTCTTC. This sequence encodes CASSYSWTSGANEQFF.

The V and J genes are TRBV3-1 (or the pseudogene TRBV3-2) and TRBJ1-2; 7 positions match TRBD1. This CDR3 has 14 amino acids. The ends lost 4 bases at V and 1 base at J; junction bases unmatched: 3. From germline, CDR1 is LGHDT and CDR2 YNNKEL (reference sequence). The CDR3 spells CASSLGQLNYGYTF. CDR3 DNA sequence: TGTGCCAGCAGCCTGGGACAGCTTAACTATGGCTACACCTTC.

The genes are TRBV2 and TRBJ1-1; 8 positions match TRBD1. Germline V gives CDR1 SNHLY, CDR2 FYNNEI. This CDR3 spans 14 amino acids. J lost 5 bases, V lost 5 bases, and 7 bases had no gene match. In DNA, the CDR3 is TGTGCCAGCAGTAATCAGGGGGCGGGTACTGAAGCTTTCTTT. Translating it yields CASSNQGAGTEAFF. The variable domain in full, with the rest retrieved from reference TRBV2 and TRBJ1-1, is EPEVTQTPSHQVTQMGQEVILRCVPISNHLYFYWYRQILGQKVEFLVSFYNNEISEKSEIFDDQFSVERPDGSNFTLKIRSTKLEDSAMYFCASSNQGAGTEAFFGQGTRLTVV.

The chain combines TRBV5-1 with TRBJ2-5; no reliable D call. The CDR3 totals 12 residues. V was shortened by 4 bases and J by 2 bases, with 6 bases between the two germline ends. From germline, CDR1 is SGHRS and CDR2 YFSETQ. The CDR3, as DNA: TGCGCCAGCAGCCTGGAACAAGAGACCCAGTACTTC. Translated: CASSLEQETQYF.

The chain couples TRBV28 to TRBJ2-3, with D hard to call. CDR3 length equals 13 residues. The germline V gene has CDR1 MDHEN and CDR2 SYDVKM. V gave up 2 bases and J gave up 4 bases, with 7 bases separating them. The CDR3: CASSLVRSDTQYF. As DNA, the CDR3 is TGTGCCAGCAGTTTAGTGAGGTCAGATACGCAGTATTTT. Supplemented by reference TRBV28 and TRBJ2-3, the full variable domain reads DVKVTQSSRYLVKRTGEKVFLECVQDMDHENMFWYRQDPGLGLRLIYFSYDVKMKEKGDIPEGYSVSREKKERFSLILESASTNQTSMYLCASSLVRSDTQYFGPGTRLTVL.

The chain is built from TRBV7-6 and TRBJ2-1; a weak D match, TRBD2 (6 bases). The germline V gene encodes CDR1 SGHVS and CDR2 FNYEAQ. The CDR3 is 14 residues long. V dropped 5 bases and J dropped 5 bases, with 13 bases sitting between them. CDR3 sequence: CASSLGTVHNEQFF. CDR3 bases: TGTGCCAGCAGCCTGGGGACTGTACACAATGAGCAGTTCTTC.

V gene TRBV3-1 (or the pseudogene TRBV3-2) combines with J gene TRBJ2-3; D uncertain. Trimming pared 4 bases from V and 1 base from J, leaving 15 bases between. There are 16 residues in the CDR3. Germline lookup yields CDR1 LGHDT and CDR2 YNNKEL (reference sequence). The CDR3 sequence is CASSRRTGRGTDTQYF. CDR3 bases: TGTGCCAGCAGCCGACGGACCGGACGGGGCACAGATACGCAGTATTTT.

The CDR3 protein is CASSFQINTEAFF. The CDR3 DNA is TGCGCCAGCAGCTTTCAGATAAACACTGAAGCTTTCTTT. The V call is TRBV5-1, the J call TRBJ1-1; D uncertain. V was trimmed by 2 bases and J by 2 bases, leaving 7 bases between them. The CDR3 is 13 residues long. The germline V gene encodes CDR1 SGHRS and CDR2 YFSETQ. The full variable domain, rest sourced from reference TRBV5-1 and TRBJ1-1, is KAGVTQTPRYLIKTRGQQVTLSCSPISGHRSVSWYQQTPGQGLQFLFEYFSETQRNKGNFPGRFSGRQFSNSRSEMNVSTLELGDSALYLCASSFQINTEAFFGQGTRLTVV.

V is TRBV6-1 and J is TRBJ1-4, with unresolved D. The CDR3 totals 13 residues. Germline V gene data show CDR1 as MNHNS and CDR2 as SASEGT. V lost 2 bases, J lost 4 bases, and 5 bases lay in between. In DNA, the CDR3 is TGTGCCAGCAGTGAAATATATAATGAAAAACTGTTTTTT. It encodes CASSEIYNEKLFF.

The V call is TRBV3-1 (or the pseudogene TRBV3-2), the J call TRBJ1-2, with TRBD1 identical over 10 bases. V lost 2 bases and J lost 8; bases outside the gene matches: 8. The CDR3 contains 15 residues. Per the germline V gene, CDR1 is LGHDT and CDR2 is YNNKEL (reference sequence). CDR3 residues: CASSQLDRGLGGYTF. CDR3 nucleotide sequence: TGTGCCAGCAGCCAACTTGACAGGGGGCTCGGGGGCTACACCTTC.

V and J are TRBV5-4 and TRBJ2-5; D possibly corresponds to TRBD2 (5 bases). V was shortened by 2 bases and J by 1 base, with 9 bases between the two germline ends. This CDR3 is built from 14 residues. Germline lookup yields CDR1 SGHNT and CDR2 YYREEE (reference sequence). The CDR3 region is CASSFNSGQETQYF. The CDR3 nucleotides read TGTGCCAGCAGCTTTAACAGCGGCCAAGAGACCCAGTACTTC.

The chain uses TRBV9 and TRBJ2-5, with 7 bases aligning to TRBD1. Germline V lookup: CDR1 SGDLS, CDR2 YYNGEE. With 3 bases clipped from V and 0 bases from J, the junction kept 8 bases outside the gene matches. This CDR3 contains 16 residues. CDR3 residues: CASSANEGAYQETQYF. The CDR3 DNA reads TGTGCCAGCAGCGCAAACGAGGGGGCTTACCAAGAGACCCAGTACTTC.

The chain recombines TRBV3-1 (or the pseudogene TRBV3-2) with TRBJ2-1; 8 bases line up with TRBD2. The CDR3 contains 15 residues. The ends lost 1 base at V and 7 bases at J; junction bases unmatched: 6. Germline V gene data show CDR1 as LGHDT and CDR2 as YNNKEL (reference sequence). CDR3 loop: CASSQAGLGGNEQFF. The DNA of the CDR3 is TGTGCCAGCAGCCAAGCGGGACTAGGGGGGAATGAGCAGTTCTTC.

The genes are TRBV3-1 (or the pseudogene TRBV3-2) and TRBJ2-3; D unresolved. Germline assignment: CDR1 LGHDT and CDR2 YNNKEL (reference sequence). V lost 5 bases and J 2 bases, leaving 5 bases between the germline ends. The CDR3 extends over 12 amino acids. CDR3 sequence: CASSSPTDTQYF. The CDR3 DNA sequence: TGTGCCAGCAGCTCCCCCACAGATACGCAGTATTTT.

This clone was detected a few times. The V and J genes are TRBV14 and TRBJ1-2; D gene ambiguous. Per germline, CDR1 SGHDN and CDR2 FVKESK. Trimming removed 4 bases from V and 4 bases from J, with 25 bases in between. The CDR3 loop spans 18 amino acids. The CDR3 DNA follows: TGTGCCAGCAGCCGACACAGCGGTCCCGCGACTTCGAGCTATGGCTACACCTTC. This encodes CASSRHSGPATSSYGYTF.

The V gene is TRBV7-2, the J gene TRBJ2-2; D not certain. The CDR3 covers 12 residues. The V end was cut by 5 bases, the J end by 5 bases, with 6 bases between. CDR1 is SGHTA and CDR2 is FQGNSA in the germline V gene. CDR3 nucleotides: TGTGCCAGCAGCCTTGAAACCGGGGAGCTGTTTTTT. Amino acids: CASSLETGELFF.

This chain links TRBV24-1 with TRBJ1-5, with D unclear. The CDR3 totals 11 residues. CDR1 and CDR2 (germline): KGHDR, SFDVKD. Between the trimmed V and J ends, which lost 4 bases and 11 bases, there was a span of 8 bases. The CDR3 sequence is CATSDYKTQHF. The CDR3, as DNA: TGTGCCACCAGTGACTACAAGACCCAGCATTTT.

The chain carries TRBV5-1 and TRBJ1-6; D possibly corresponds to TRBD1 (6 bases). V was shortened by 4 bases and J by 9 bases, with 17 bases between the two germline ends. This CDR3 is built from 15 residues. Per germline, CDR1 SGHRS and CDR2 YFSETQ. Here the CDR3 reads CASSHESGTLSPLHF. The DNA of the CDR3 is TGCGCCAGCAGCCACGAATCCGGGACACTTTCACCCCTCCACTTT. Supplemented by reference TRBV5-1 and TRBJ1-6, the full variable domain reads KAGVTQTPRYLIKTRGQQVTLSCSPISGHRSVSWYQQTPGQGLQFLFEYFSETQRNKGNFPGRFSGRQFSNSRSEMNVSTLELGDSALYLCASSHESGTLSPLHFGNGTRLTVT.